This T cell receptor beta chain appears in the sequencing data of a study of T-cell memory formation after mild COVID-19. Study results and caveats: Confirmation of SARS-CoV-2 specificity was lacking for second-wave clones peaking day 37. Some responding clones appeared in pre-infection memory, suggesting cross-reactive memory joined. CD4/CD8 balance characterized clones contracting day 15 to 85, and CD4+ skew characterized later expanders.

The 5'RACE method, run with constant-segment primers, produced TCR alpha and TCR beta cDNA libraries (carrying sample barcodes and UMIs). TCRdb recomputed calls from the 5' RACE reads with MiXCR, one row per CDR3 protein. The sample holds 350,000 to 450,000 distinct CDR3 sequences, 20% seen once. Points on this clonotype: Antigen specificity is unknown.

This clonotype originated in an adult woman who had mild COVID-19 (a few samples of this study predate the infection). Cell type and time point are not known. Sequencing was done on a sample of PBMCs or a T cell subset sorted from them (not recorded which).

The CDR3 nucleotides are TGCAGTGCTAGAGCGCCCCCCCTTAATGAGCAGTTCTTC. This sequence encodes CSARAPPLNEQFF. This chain uses TRBV20-1 with TRBJ2-1; D is unclear. V lost 1 base, J lost 7 bases, and 11 bases lay in between. Germline values: CDR1 DFQATT, CDR2 SNEGSKA (reference sequence). CDR3 length: 13 residues.